Reported below is one TCR beta chain. Which antigen it targets is not known. No clone much larger than this one lies a single base away; base qualities are absent. The library was obtained by the immunoSEQ multiplex PCR assay. The multiplex PCR relied on a mix of 60 forward primers for TCR Vbeta segments and 13 reverse primers for TCR Jbeta segments. A multiplex PCR assay on genomic DNA amplified the CDR3 region of rearranged TCR beta genes. Amplified TCR beta libraries were sequenced as 87-base-pair reads on the Illumina HiSeq System. Per the original workflow: Across the 500 to 850 repertoires, a later analysis counted approximately 75 million unique TCR beta chains, 9 million to 14 million of which were shared by at least two donors. To remove PCR and sequencing errors, raw reads were error-corrected and collapsed into unique sequences using a nearest-neighbor algorithm that merged closely related sequences. CDR3 sequences were aligned to IMGT reference sequences to assign V, D and J gene segments. For a sequence to be retained, a match of at least six nucleotides to both a V gene segment and a J gene segment was required. Rearrangements were called productive when the CDR3 lacked stop codons and stayed in frame with V and J; all others were non-productive. CDR3 was defined according to IMGT convention as the region running from the second conserved V-encoded cysteine to the conserved J-encoded phenylalanine. In an earlier analysis of around 540 of the donors, sequences lacking an unambiguous match to a single V gene segment were excluded. An earlier analysis of 450 to 650 of the donors called V segments functional above 56.7% productive rearrangements and segregating when the between-donor standard deviation exceeded 5%. A statistical classification framework was built for diagnosing cytomegalovirus status from the catalog of TCR beta chain sequences. In a later analysis, TCR nucleotide sequences were compared against IMGT/GENE-DB human TR gene sequences so that V and J genes could be assigned. The TCRdist pipeline was used in a later analysis to assign CDR3 sequences and most-parsimonious VDJ recombination scenarios. In a later analysis, each TCR beta chain was defined by its CDR3 amino acid sequence together with its V-gene family, and reads without a unique V-gene family were excluded. As a way to deal with suspected cross-contamination and a sequencing artifact, a later analysis dropped 640 or so nucleotide sequences that were highly shared and had low generation probability. In a later analysis, a clonal expansion index for each public chain was calculated from normalized within-repertoire ranks of inferred template counts. In a later analysis, generation probabilities were computed with a VDJ recombination model fitted to out-of-frame rearrangements, and the resulting probabilities were checked against IGoR. A later analysis scored TCR-TCR, TCR-HLA and TCR-CMV co-occurrence with hypergeometric tests, applying a repertoire-size bias correction to TCR pairs. A later analysis estimated false discovery rates by permuting HLA or CMV assignments 20 times. In a later analysis, co-occurring TCRs were grouped with DBSCAN, and TCRdist sequence similarity was added when clustering was performed within HLA-allele-positive subsets. Repertoires with fewer than 30,000 or more than 120,000 public chains were left out of co-occurrence clustering, as were five repertoires with anomalous nucleotide sharing. The source is immuneACCESS, and TCRdb retained only in-frame sequences with V and J called. Part of the clones is not carried over; for the studies checked, unresolved V genes explain less than half of this, and the remainder is unexplained. That table is the source of V, J and clone size, and D and trimming were worked out from the DNA. The table for this sample lists about 140,000 clones; 73% of them were counted only once. About 15% of the sample is taken by the ten largest.

This sample stems from a study of cytomegalovirus exposure and HLA in healthy donors (dated 2017 in TCRdb). At the level of the whole study: In an earlier analysis of 587 of the donors, approximately 300 Gb of sequence data and just under 120 million unique TCR beta sequences from 150 million to 200 million T cells were reported. In a later genetic analysis, genome-wide SNP genotypes for 398 of the 666 donors were used, and that subset was treated as a discovery cohort. Four to six DR-DQ haplotypes were handled as single units for association and clustering, since linkage in the cohort was strong. In the later analysis, no new phenotypic data were used to find candidate immune exposures; instead, reliance was placed on TCR beta sequences and their occurrence across donors. To predict cytomegalovirus infection status, the study brought together high-throughput TCR immunosequencing, statistical association of individual TCRs with disease status, and machine learning. The aim of the study was to test whether cataloging public T cell receptors could identify signatures of past pathogen exposure. In addition to the first cohort of about 650 subjects, a separate validation cohort of approximately 120 different subjects was used. The study used immunosequencing to profile the T cell repertoires of about 670 subjects and linked those repertoires to cytomegalovirus serostatus. Among the 398 genotyped donors, more than 70% belonged to the genetic ancestry cluster associated with self-reported Caucasian donors. Roughly 300 gigabases of sequencing data and 70 million to 100 million unique TCR sequences were included in an early release covering around 650 HLA-typed donors. The number of donors typed differed by locus, with roughly 629-640 for A, B, C, DRB1 and DQB1, more than 500 for DQA1, 600 to 610 for DPA1, and around 450 for DPB1. Donor age, sex, ethnicity and CMV serostatus were compiled alongside the repertoire data. To decide whether each TCR beta V gene segment behaved as functional or pseudogenic, an earlier analysis of several hundred of the donors relied on high-throughput TCR beta sequencing. Every repertoire in the discovery cohort had been generated on one and the same sequencing platform. Both class I and class II loci were covered by HLA typing, at four-digit resolution. A later analysis re-analyzed previously published TCR beta repertoires from approximately 670 donors and added high-resolution HLA genotyping to study TCR occurrence patterns. Among about 410 genotyped donors of the cohort, an average of around 250,000 unique TCR beta nucleotide sequences was sequenced per donor, of which about 20% were non-productive.

Study-level results and caveats: In this cohort, only TCR beta chains were sequenced, and detectable features were limited by the absence of alpha or paired-chain data. Immune exposure information for the cohort was limited to CMV serostatus. In a later analysis, most CMV-associated TCR beta chains were found to appear HLA-restricted, with HLA associations seemingly driven largely by CMV exposure. In a later genetic analysis, fewer N-insertions in productive TCRs were reported among donors in an Asian-associated ancestry cluster than the roughly 700-donor mean. Correlated functional status among segregating V segments might reflect linkage disequilibrium, but an unknown experimental factor could not be ruled out. In an earlier analysis of fewer than 750 of the donors, most TCR beta V segments were observed in productive rearrangements about 87% or about 30% of the time, broadly matching IMGT annotations. A further reported finding was that TCR beta sequences accurately predicted the HLA-A and HLA-B alleles for most subjects in the first cohort. A group of highly shared sequence variants was considered likely to be a technical artifact of the sequencing pipeline. A later genetic analysis associated a missense DCLRE1C variant with V-gene and J-gene trimming of TCR beta chains, and an independent cohort replicated the association. The classifier was reported to diagnose cytomegalovirus status with high specificity and sensitivity in both the original cohort and the validation cohort. When HLA alleles, especially DR and DQ, strongly co-occurred, TCR associations were difficult to assign to individual alleles. Specific HLA alleles were associated with 15,000 to 20,000 TCR beta sequences at a false discovery rate of 0.05 in a later analysis. The presence/absence analyses assumed that sequencing depth was roughly uniform across donors, and that assumption may not be true. According to the authors, the approach could potentially be generalized to other disease states and immunological phenotypes. In vitro tests confirmed that a few of the cytomegalovirus-associated TCR beta chains recognize cytomegalovirus antigens. In the study, around 150 TCR beta chains were listed as associated with cytomegalovirus. Compared with equally common non-associated chains, HLA-associated TCR beta chains in a later analysis were more clonally expanded and had lower generation probabilities. Because HLA typing was unavailable for some donors at each locus, only the typed subset was used in association tests. A later analysis reported that several top co-occurrence clusters appeared linked to parvovirus B19, influenza, CMV and Epstein-Barr virus. Across donors, most TCR sequences were observed very rarely, whereas some public TCRs were present in many individuals. Because counts were too low, some 16 rarely observed V segments, including chromosome 9 orphons, were excluded from the earlier analysis of some 540 of the donors. According to a later analysis, TCR association rates differed among HLA loci, with DRB1 alleles showing the most associated TCRs and HLA-C alleles showing the fewest.

The cohort was made up of 500 to 800 healthy bone marrow donors. All cohort members were sampled while nominally healthy, although unrecorded immune exposures were likely present. CMV serostatus was positive for more than 250 and negative for about 55% of the roughly 670 cohort members, and was not recorded for this donor. Each donor provided a peripheral blood sample, and peripheral blood mononuclear cells were used for TCR beta sequencing. The Qiagen DNeasy Blood Extraction Kit was used to extract genomic DNA from the blood cell samples. Sequences were obtained from PBMCs. This TCR was sampled from a human donor in good health.

The DNA sequence is as follows: TGCGCCAGCAGGCCCGGGACAGGGTACACTGAAGCTTTCTTT. The translation is CASRPGTGYTEAFF. The rearranged chain carries TRBV5-1 and TRBJ1-1; 9 bases in the middle match TRBD1. Trimming takes 5 bases off V and 3 bases off J; junction bases not matched to a gene: 5. The CDR3 covers 14 residues, taking in both the cysteine and the phenylalanine. Only the CDR3 part of the read is kept: 42 bases, read in frame from the first base. CDR1 and CDR2 are drawn from the germline V gene: SGHRS, YFSETQ.